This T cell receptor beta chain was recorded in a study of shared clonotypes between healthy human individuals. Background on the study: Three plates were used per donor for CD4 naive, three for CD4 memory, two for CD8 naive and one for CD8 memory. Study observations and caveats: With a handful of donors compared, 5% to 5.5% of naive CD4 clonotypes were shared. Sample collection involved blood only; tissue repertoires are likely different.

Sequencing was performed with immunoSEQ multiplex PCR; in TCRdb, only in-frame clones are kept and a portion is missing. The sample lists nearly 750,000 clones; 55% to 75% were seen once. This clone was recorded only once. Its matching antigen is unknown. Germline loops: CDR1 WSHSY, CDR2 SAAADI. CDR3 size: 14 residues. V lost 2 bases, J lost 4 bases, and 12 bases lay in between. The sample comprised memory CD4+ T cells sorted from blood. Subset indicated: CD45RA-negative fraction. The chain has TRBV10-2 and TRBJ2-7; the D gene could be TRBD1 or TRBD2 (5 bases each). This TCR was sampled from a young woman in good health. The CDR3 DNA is TGCGCCAGCAGTGAGGGCAGGGAGAGGTACGAGCAGTACTTC. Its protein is CASSEGRERYEQYF.